Listed below are T cell receptor beta chains from one sample, sequenced in a study of early T cells in non-severe SARS-CoV-2 infection. MiXCR was run by TCRdb on the 5' RACE reads, yielding one entry per CDR3 protein. In the table there are roughly 58,000 distinct CDR3 sequences, roughly 6.8% of which are singletons. Sequencing was done on a sample of whole blood. The receptors here all came from an adult who was a healthcare worker with PCR-confirmed SARS-CoV-2 infection or an uninfected control (not recorded which). Both conserved end residues are part of each CDR3. The order of the fields is D gene, clone size, J gene, V gene, CDR3 DNA, CDR3 protein. A D gene is named only where the DNA matches it firmly. Clone size is stated in some rows and not others, as once, few, many or a class when expanded.

d_call: NA
clone_size: many
j_call: TRBJ1-1
v_call: TRBV30
cdr3_nt: TGTGCCTGGAGGCAAAGGAGGGGGAACACTGAAGCTTTCTTT
cdr3_aa: CAWRQRRGNTEAFF

d_call: NA
clone_size: many
j_call: TRBJ1-5
v_call: TRBV20-1
cdr3_nt: TGCAGTGCTAGTTCCCAGGGGAGTGATCAGCCCCAGCATTTT
cdr3_aa: CSASSQGSDQPQHF

d_call: TRBD2
clone_size: many
j_call: TRBJ2-3
v_call: TRBV20-1
cdr3_nt: TGCAGCTGTAGGACTAGCGGCACAGATACGCAGTATTTT
cdr3_aa: CSCRTSGTDTQYF

d_call: NA
clone_size: many
j_call: TRBJ2-7
v_call: TRBV28
cdr3_nt: TGTGCCAGCAGTTTCCCCCCGGGGTCCGGCGAGCAGTACTTC
cdr3_aa: CASSFPPGSGEQYF

d_call: TRBD2
clone_size: many
j_call: TRBJ2-3
v_call: TRBV20-1
cdr3_nt: TGCAGTGCTAGACAGCCCAGCGGGGGGCTAACAGATACGCAGTATTTT
cdr3_aa: CSARQPSGGLTDTQYF

d_call: NA
clone_size: few
j_call: TRBJ1-2
v_call: TRBV6-6
cdr3_nt: TGTGCCAGCAAGCGGGACTATGGCTACACCTTC
cdr3_aa: CASKRDYGYTF

d_call: TRBD1
clone_size: few
j_call: TRBJ2-7
v_call: TRBV6-5
cdr3_nt: TGTGCCAGCACCCGGACAGGGACGACCTACGAGCAGTACTTC
cdr3_aa: CASTRTGTTYEQYF

d_call: TRBD2
clone_size: NA
j_call: TRBJ2-3
v_call: TRBV9
cdr3_nt: TGTGCCAGCAGCACCCAAACACCAACCTCGGGGACTACCACAGATACGCAGTATTTT
cdr3_aa: CASSTQTPTSGTTTDTQYF

d_call: TRBD1
clone_size: many
j_call: TRBJ1-5
v_call: TRBV20-1
cdr3_nt: TGCAGTGCACAACAGGGGACCTATCAGCCCCAGCATTTT
cdr3_aa: CSAQQGTYQPQHF

d_call: TRBD1
clone_size: many
j_call: TRBJ2-1
v_call: TRBV11-2
cdr3_nt: TGTGCCAGCAGCTTAAGGGGGCTCTACAATGAGCAGTTCTTC
cdr3_aa: CASSLRGLYNEQFF

d_call: NA
clone_size: many
j_call: TRBJ1-1
v_call: TRBV5-1
cdr3_nt: TGCGCCAGCAGCTTTGTCGCAGGTGCCGAAGCTTTCTTT
cdr3_aa: CASSFVAGAEAFF

d_call: NA
clone_size: few
j_call: TRBJ2-5
v_call: TRBV18
cdr3_nt: TGTGCCAGCTCACCACCCCAATTTAGAGAGACCCAGTACTTC
cdr3_aa: CASSPPQFRETQYF

d_call: NA
clone_size: many
j_call: TRBJ2-1
v_call: TRBV2
cdr3_nt: TGTGCCAGCAGCGGGGATCCCAACAATGAGCAGTTCTTC
cdr3_aa: CASSGDPNNEQFF

d_call: NA
clone_size: many
j_call: TRBJ2-1
v_call: TRBV15
cdr3_nt: TGTGCCACCAGCAGAGATCGAACTGTCTCCTACAATGAGCAGTTCTTC
cdr3_aa: CATSRDRTVSYNEQFF

d_call: TRBD1
clone_size: many
j_call: TRBJ1-2
v_call: TRBV18
cdr3_nt: TGTGCCAGCTCACCGACAGGGGAAGTGTATGGCTACACCTTC
cdr3_aa: CASSPTGEVYGYTF

d_call: TRBD2
clone_size: many
j_call: TRBJ2-7
v_call: TRBV27
cdr3_nt: TGTGCCAGCAGTTCAAATAGCGGGATCAACTACGAGCAGTACTTC
cdr3_aa: CASSSNSGINYEQYF

d_call: NA
clone_size: few
j_call: TRBJ2-3
v_call: TRBV18
cdr3_nt: TGTGCCAGCTCACCACAACCGGGCAGTATAAACACAGATACGCAGTATTTT
cdr3_aa: CASSPQPGSINTDTQYF

d_call: NA
clone_size: few
j_call: TRBJ1-5
v_call: TRBV28
cdr3_nt: TGTGCCAGCAGTCCCGGACAGACGAACAATCAGCCCCAGCATTTT
cdr3_aa: CASSPGQTNNQPQHF

d_call: NA
clone_size: NA
j_call: TRBJ1-1
v_call: TRBV7-7
cdr3_nt: TGTGCTAGCAGCCATCATACCACTGAAGCTTTCTTT
cdr3_aa: CASSHHTTEAFF

d_call: NA
clone_size: many
j_call: TRBJ2-3
v_call: TRBV13
cdr3_nt: TGTGCCAGCAGCTTCCGGGGATCCCCCACAGATACGCAGTATTTT
cdr3_aa: CASSFRGSPTDTQYF

d_call: NA
clone_size: many
j_call: TRBJ2-2
v_call: TRBV12-3/TRBV12-4
cdr3_nt: TGTGCCAGCAGTTTAGCGCTAGCCGGGGAGCTGTTTTTT
cdr3_aa: CASSLALAGELFF

d_call: NA
clone_size: NA
j_call: TRBJ2-1
v_call: TRBV27
cdr3_nt: TGTGCCAGCAGCCCCACAACAGGAGTCTATGAGCAGTTCTTC
cdr3_aa: CASSPTTGVYEQFF

d_call: TRBD1
clone_size: NA
j_call: TRBJ1-4
v_call: TRBV28
cdr3_nt: TGTGCCAGCAGTTCCCCGGGACAGAATAATGAAAAACTGTTTTTT
cdr3_aa: CASSSPGQNNEKLFF

d_call: TRBD1
clone_size: few
j_call: TRBJ1-1
v_call: TRBV5-1
cdr3_nt: TGCGCCAGCAGTAAAGCCCAGGGGGCGGGGACTGAAGCTTTCTTT
cdr3_aa: CASSKAQGAGTEAFF

d_call: TRBD1
clone_size: few
j_call: TRBJ2-7
v_call: TRBV28
cdr3_nt: TGTGCCAGCAGTTCGGGACAGGGACCCTACGAGCAGTACTTC
cdr3_aa: CASSSGQGPYEQYF

d_call: NA
clone_size: NA
j_call: TRBJ1-3
v_call: TRBV7-8
cdr3_nt: TGTGCCAGCAGCTTAGCGACTACCTCTGGAAACACCATATATTTT
cdr3_aa: CASSLATTSGNTIYF

d_call: NA
clone_size: NA
j_call: TRBJ2-7
v_call: TRBV5-6
cdr3_nt: TGTGCCAGCAGCAATACCTACTTACCCGATCAGTACTTC
cdr3_aa: CASSNTYLPDQYF

d_call: TRBD1
clone_size: many
j_call: TRBJ2-3
v_call: TRBV7-8
cdr3_nt: TGTGCCAGCAGCTTAGCAGTAATGTACCCGACAGGGAATTTGGAAGATACGCAGTATTTT
cdr3_aa: CASSLAVMYPTGNLEDTQYF

d_call: NA
clone_size: many
j_call: TRBJ1-2
v_call: TRBV7-2
cdr3_nt: TGTGCCAGCAGCTTAGCGGGGGGGCGGCAAGATGGCTACACCTTC
cdr3_aa: CASSLAGGRQDGYTF

d_call: TRBD1
clone_size: many
j_call: TRBJ2-7
v_call: TRBV20-1
cdr3_nt: TGCAGTGCTGCCGACCTACAGGGGTTAAGTTACGAGCAGTACTTC
cdr3_aa: CSAADLQGLSYEQYF

d_call: NA
clone_size: many
j_call: TRBJ2-3
v_call: TRBV7-2
cdr3_nt: TGTGCCAGCAGCCCCCGCCGGGACACAGATACGCAGTATTTT
cdr3_aa: CASSPRRDTDTQYF

d_call: NA
clone_size: NA
j_call: TRBJ2-5
v_call: TRBV28
cdr3_nt: TGTGCCAGCTCCGATGGCCGTTTTCGGGAGACCCAGTACTTC
cdr3_aa: CASSDGRFRETQYF

d_call: TRBD1
clone_size: few
j_call: TRBJ1-1
v_call: TRBV5-1
cdr3_nt: TGCGCCAGCAGCTTGGCAGGGGGCTCGAACACTGAAGCTTTCTTT
cdr3_aa: CASSLAGGSNTEAFF

d_call: NA
clone_size: many
j_call: TRBJ2-7
v_call: TRBV6-2/TRBV6-3
cdr3_nt: TGTGCCAGCAGTTACCCCGGAGGGAACTACGAGCAGTACTTC
cdr3_aa: CASSYPGGNYEQYF

d_call: NA
clone_size: many
j_call: TRBJ2-1
v_call: TRBV29-1
cdr3_nt: TGCAGCGGTCTACAGGGGGGGGACTACAATGAGCAGTTCTTC
cdr3_aa: CSGLQGGDYNEQFF

d_call: TRBD1
clone_size: many
j_call: TRBJ2-5
v_call: TRBV20-1
cdr3_nt: TGCAGTGCTAGAGCCTTGACAGGGGAGAACCAAGAGACCCAGTACTTC
cdr3_aa: CSARALTGENQETQYF

d_call: NA
clone_size: many
j_call: TRBJ1-1
v_call: TRBV29-1
cdr3_nt: TGCAGCGTTGACAAGGACATGAACACTGAAGCTTTCTTT
cdr3_aa: CSVDKDMNTEAFF

d_call: NA
clone_size: few
j_call: TRBJ1-1
v_call: TRBV9
cdr3_nt: TGTGCCAGCAGCGTAGGGTCAAACACTGAAGCTTTCTTT
cdr3_aa: CASSVGSNTEAFF

d_call: TRBD2
clone_size: few
j_call: TRBJ2-3
v_call: TRBV7-2
cdr3_nt: TGTGCCAGCAGCTTACGAGCGGGGGGGCGGGATACGCAGTATTTT
cdr3_aa: CASSLRAGGRDTQYF

d_call: TRBD1
clone_size: few
j_call: TRBJ1-2
v_call: TRBV6-1
cdr3_nt: TGTGCCAGCAGTGAAGGAAGGGGGCGCGAGAATGGCTACACCTTC
cdr3_aa: CASSEGRGRENGYTF

d_call: TRBD2
clone_size: many
j_call: TRBJ2-3
v_call: TRBV20-1
cdr3_nt: TGCAGTGCTAGAGGGAGTAGCGGGGGATCCACAGATACGCAGTATTTT
cdr3_aa: CSARGSSGGSTDTQYF

d_call: NA
clone_size: many
j_call: TRBJ2-7
v_call: TRBV7-9
cdr3_nt: TGTGCCAGCAGCTTAGGTCACATCGAGCAGTACTTC
cdr3_aa: CASSLGHIEQYF

d_call: NA
clone_size: medium-sized
j_call: TRBJ1-1
v_call: TRBV6-4
cdr3_nt: TGTGCCAGCAGTGACTCACCGGACACGATGAACACTGAAGCTTTCTTT
cdr3_aa: CASSDSPDTMNTEAFF

d_call: TRBD1
clone_size: NA
j_call: TRBJ2-1
v_call: TRBV5-6
cdr3_nt: TGTGCCAGCAGTCCCGGGACAGTCCACAATGAGCAGTTCTTC
cdr3_aa: CASSPGTVHNEQFF

d_call: TRBD1
clone_size: few
j_call: TRBJ2-3
v_call: TRBV6-1
cdr3_nt: TGTGCCAGCATCCCGGGACAGGGGTTCTCGGATACGCAGTATTTT
cdr3_aa: CASIPGQGFSDTQYF

d_call: NA
clone_size: many
j_call: TRBJ2-2
v_call: TRBV7-3
cdr3_nt: TGTGCCAGCAGCCCCAAACACTTCACCGGGGAGCTGTTTTTT
cdr3_aa: CASSPKHFTGELFF

d_call: TRBD2
clone_size: many
j_call: TRBJ2-2
v_call: TRBV15
cdr3_nt: TGTGCCACCAGCACCTATGACCTAGCGGCGAACACCGGGGAGCTGTTTTTT
cdr3_aa: CATSTYDLAANTGELFF

d_call: TRBD2
clone_size: many
j_call: TRBJ2-1
v_call: TRBV29-1
cdr3_nt: TGCAGCGTTGATTTGTCCGGGGGGGGACACAATGAGCAGTTCTTC
cdr3_aa: CSVDLSGGGHNEQFF

d_call: TRBD1
clone_size: many
j_call: TRBJ1-1
v_call: TRBV12-3/TRBV12-4
cdr3_nt: TGTGCCAGCAGTTACAGGGGGCGGTCTGAAGCTTTCTTT
cdr3_aa: CASSYRGRSEAFF

d_call: NA
clone_size: NA
j_call: TRBJ2-3
v_call: TRBV4-3
cdr3_nt: TGCGCCAGCAGCCATCTGGGCAGGGAGAGCACAGATACGCAGTATTTT
cdr3_aa: CASSHLGRESTDTQYF

d_call: TRBD1
clone_size: many
j_call: TRBJ1-2
v_call: TRBV10-2
cdr3_nt: TGCGCCAGCAGTGTTGGGACAGGGAGTGCTGGCTACACCTTC
cdr3_aa: CASSVGTGSAGYTF

d_call: NA
clone_size: many
j_call: TRBJ1-2
v_call: TRBV4-2
cdr3_nt: TGTGCCAGCAGCCAAGATTATAAGTTGGCCGGTGGCTACACCTTC
cdr3_aa: CASSQDYKLAGGYTF

d_call: TRBD1
clone_size: few
j_call: TRBJ2-7
v_call: TRBV20-1
cdr3_nt: TGCAGTGCTCGTGACAGGGTGGCCTACGAGCAGTACTTC
cdr3_aa: CSARDRVAYEQYF

d_call: NA
clone_size: few
j_call: TRBJ2-2
v_call: TRBV7-8
cdr3_nt: TGTGCCAGCAGCTTAATACAGGGCAACACCGGGGAGCTGTTTTTT
cdr3_aa: CASSLIQGNTGELFF

d_call: NA
clone_size: many
j_call: TRBJ1-6
v_call: TRBV20-1
cdr3_nt: TGCAGTGCCAAAGTCGGGACCTTCTCACCCCTCCACTTT
cdr3_aa: CSAKVGTFSPLHF

d_call: NA
clone_size: few
j_call: TRBJ1-6
v_call: TRBV2
cdr3_nt: TGTGCCATCCTAACAGGTTGGGATTCACCCCTCCACTTT
cdr3_aa: CAILTGWDSPLHF

d_call: NA
clone_size: many
j_call: TRBJ1-2
v_call: TRBV6-2/TRBV6-3
cdr3_nt: TGTGCCAGCAGGCCGTCGGGTCCCAACTATGGCTACACCTTC
cdr3_aa: CASRPSGPNYGYTF

d_call: TRBD2
clone_size: few
j_call: TRBJ2-1
v_call: TRBV9
cdr3_nt: TGTGCCAGCAGCGCCGGGACTAGCGGGGTTAATGAGCAGTTCTTC
cdr3_aa: CASSAGTSGVNEQFF

d_call: NA
clone_size: many
j_call: TRBJ2-7
v_call: TRBV20-1
cdr3_nt: TGCAGTGCTAGATCCTCTCTCGTTGGACCCTCCTACGAGCAGTACTTC
cdr3_aa: CSARSSLVGPSYEQYF